Below, 16 T cell receptor beta chains from the same sample are listed, as sequenced in a study of cytomegalovirus exposure and HLA in healthy donors. Primers for the PCR totalled 60 Vbeta and 13 Jbeta. Data came from immunoSEQ multiplex PCR; TCRdb stores just in-frame clones and leaves some out. Here the sample spans some 190,000 clones, 80% being singletons. Sequencing was performed on PBMCs. Receptors were obtained from a woman in her 30s in good health and CMV-seronegative.

V gene TRBV6-5 combines with J gene TRBJ2-7, with 9 bases matching TRBD1. This CDR3 contains 14 residues. Germline V gene sequence: CDR1 MNHEY, CDR2 SVGAGI. With 5 bases clipped from V and 6 bases from J, the junction kept 8 bases outside the gene matches. The CDR3 DNA sequence: TGTGCCAGCAGTCCGTGGACAGGGGAGGGCGAGCAGTACTTC. Protein: CASSPWTGEGEQYF.

This chain connects TRBV12-5 to TRBJ2-5; D ambiguous. Germline V gives CDR1 LGHNT, CDR2 FRNRAP. The CDR3 is made up of 15 amino acids. Trimming removed 6 bases at V and 1 base at J, with 15 bases between. For the CDR3, the DNA is TGTGCTAGTGGCCCCCCCAGCTGGGCCCAAGAGACCCAGTACTTC. Its protein product is CASGPPSWAQETQYF.

The V gene is TRBV18, the J gene TRBJ1-5; D remains unclear. V lost 3 bases, J lost 4 bases, and 7 bases lay in between. This CDR3 is 13 amino acids long. Germline assignment: CDR1 KGHSH and CDR2 LQKENI. This CDR3 reads CASSPNSNQPQHF. The CDR3 bases are TGTGCCAGCTCACCCAACAGTAATCAGCCCCAGCATTTT.

This clone was detected only a few times. The chain links TRBV19 to TRBJ1-1; no clear D gene. The CDR3 runs to 17 residues. Germline V gene lookup returns CDR1 LNHDA and CDR2 SQIVND (reference sequence). Trimming took off 2 bases at V and 4 bases at J, with 20 bases between the two ends. The CDR3 bases are TGTGCCAGTAGTATACCCGGATCCGCCGCGGGCTTCACTGAAGCTTTCTTT. Translating gives CASSIPGSAAGFTEAFF.

The chain is built from TRBV19 and TRBJ2-7, with a possible D match to TRBD1 (5 bases). This CDR3 region has 15 residues. The germline V and J ends were trimmed by 3 bases and 1 base, with 13 bases remaining between them. Germline values: CDR1 LNHDA, CDR2 SQIVND (reference sequence). This chain's CDR3 is CASSMVGAPSYEQYF. Written as DNA, the CDR3 is TGTGCCAGTAGTATGGTAGGGGCTCCATCCTACGAGCAGTACTTC.

The chain couples TRBV7-2 to TRBJ2-5; perhaps TRBD2 as D (5 bases). V lost 3 bases and J 7 bases, leaving 6 bases between the germline ends. In germline, CDR1 is SGHTA, CDR2 FQGNSA. The CDR3 is 11 residues long. The CDR3 sequence: CASSFGGTQYF. For the CDR3, the DNA is TGTGCCAGCAGCTTCGGAGGGACCCAGTACTTC.

The rearrangement uses TRBV6-5 and TRBJ1-1, with D possibly TRBD1 on 5 matching bases. The CDR3 runs 13 residues. Germline V gene sequence: CDR1 MNHEY, CDR2 SVGAGI. With 9 bases removed from V and 8 bases from J, the gap between germline ends came to 19 bases. In DNA form, the CDR3 reads TGTGCCAGTAGACAGCCTCAATGGTCCGAAGCTTTCTTT. Translation: CASRQPQWSEAFF.

The CDR3 reads CASSPRQGGEKLFF. CDR3 DNA: TGCGCCAGCAGCCCCAGACAGGGTGGCGAAAAACTGTTTTTT. This chain joins TRBV5-1 and TRBJ1-4; 7 bases fit TRBD1. The CDR3 runs to 14 residues. Germline assignment: CDR1 SGHRS and CDR2 YFSETQ. Unmatched junction bases numbered 8, after V lost 4 bases and J lost 8 bases.

This clone was detected a few times. This chain links TRBV4-1 with TRBJ1-1; D remains ambiguous. Germline CDR1 MGHRA, CDR2 YSYEKL. This CDR3 has 14 residues. Trimming left V 3 bases short and J 7 bases short, with 15 bases between. In nucleotides, the CDR3 is TGCGCCAGCAGCCAGGCCCTCCAAACAGATGAAGCTTTCTTT. This codes for CASSQALQTDEAFF.

The V gene is TRBV11-2, the J gene TRBJ1-5; 9 positions agree with TRBD1. Germline-derived CDR1 and CDR2 are SGHAT and FQNNGV. CDR3 length equals 16 residues. Trimming took 2 bases from V and 1 from J; bases not matched to a gene: 3. The CDR3 loop reads CASSLLGQGSNQPQHF. CDR3 nucleotide sequence: TGTGCCAGCAGCTTATTGGGACAGGGAAGCAATCAGCCCCAGCATTTT.

The chain links TRBV7-2 to TRBJ1-5; 7 positions agree with TRBD1. The germline V gene encodes CDR1 SGHTA and CDR2 FQGNSA. The CDR3 has 15 amino acids. Trimming at V came to 3 bases and at J to 2 bases, leaving 4 bases not matched to a gene. The CDR3 bases are TGTGCCAGCAGCTTTACAGGGGCGGGCAATCAGCCCCAGCATTTT. Protein sequence: CASSFTGAGNQPQHF. The entire variable domain, with the rest obtained from reference TRBV7-2 and TRBJ1-5, is as follows: GAGVSQSPSNKVTEKGKDVELRCDPISGHTALYWYRQSLGQGLEFLIYFQGNSAPDKSGLPSDRFSAERTGGSVSTLTIQRTQQEDSAVYLCASSFTGAGNQPQHFGDGTRLSIL.

The chain links TRBV13 to TRBJ2-2, with 11 bases that match TRBD1. V dropped 5 bases and J dropped 5; count of bases not matched to a gene: 4. Looked up from germline, CDR1 is PRHDT and CDR2 is FYEKMQ (reference sequence). This CDR3 is built from 15 residues. CDR3 in amino acids: CASSMGTGGTGELFF. CDR3 DNA sequence: TGTGCCAGCAGCATGGGGACAGGGGGAACCGGGGAGCTGTTTTTT.

The J gene is TRBJ2-7, the V gene TRBV7-2; D might be TRBD2 (5 bases). Trimming took off 4 bases at V and 2 bases at J, with 15 bases between the two ends. Germline CDR1 and CDR2: SGHTA and FQGNSA. The CDR3 length is 15 residues. In nucleotides, the CDR3 is TGTGCCAGCAGCTCTCCCACGGGGTCTACCTACGAGCAGTACTTC. Translated, it gives CASSSPTGSTYEQYF.

The chain recombines TRBV5-6 with TRBJ2-7; 7 bases align to TRBD2. There are 17 residues in the CDR3. Germline CDR1 is SGHDT and CDR2 is YYEEEE. V was clipped by 1 base and J by 0 bases; unmatched bases: 10. In DNA form, the CDR3 reads TGTGCCAGCAGCTTGTTCGTGGGCGGGGGTAGCTCCTACGAGCAGTACTTC. This gives the protein CASSLFVGGGSSYEQYF. The variable domain in full, with the rest retrieved from reference TRBV5-6 and TRBJ2-7, is DAGVTQSPTHLIKTRGQQVTLRCSPKSGHDTVSWYQQALGQGPQFIFQYYEEEERQRGNFPDRFSGHQFPNYSSELNVNALLLGDSALYLCASSLFVGGGSSYEQYFGPGTRLTVT.

CDR3 residues: CASSQDYGNTGELFF. In DNA form, the CDR3 reads TGTGCCAGCAGCCAGGACTACGGGAACACCGGGGAGCTGTTTTTT. This chain links TRBV5-6 with TRBJ2-2; D might be TRBD2 (6 bases). V lost 4 bases and J lost 1, with 11 bases in between. Germline V gene data show CDR1 as SGHDT and CDR2 as YYEEEE. The CDR3 is 15 amino acids.

The gene calls are TRBV5-6 and TRBJ1-5, with D perhaps matching TRBD1 (5 bases). V shed 2 bases and J shed 5 bases, with 11 bases lying between them. Germline lookup yields CDR1 SGHDT and CDR2 YYEEEE. The CDR3 runs to 14 residues. The CDR3 reads CASSLARAYQPQHF. DNA for the CDR3: TGTGCCAGCAGCTTAGCCAGGGCGTATCAGCCCCAGCATTTT.